This T cell receptor (beta chain) was observed in a study of T cell repertoires in cytomegalovirus infection. Study-wide context: Based on public TCR beta signatures, there were indications of CMV infection and of a matching HLA type. The study, taken as a whole, reports: The study identified carriers of CMV plus the relevant HLA from cumulative public TCR beta family frequency. HLA-C-restricted, CMV-specific TCR beta clonotypes were dominant ex vivo.

This clonotype was counted ten times or more. What it binds is not known. TCRdb re-called the reads through MiXCR, storing one row per CDR3 protein. This table holds around 120,000 distinct CDR3 sequences, roughly 9% found once. Trimming shortened V by 2 bases and J by 7 bases, and 14 bases separated the two germline ends. Germline assignment: CDR1 SGHVS and CDR2 FQNEAQ. The CDR3 consists of 15 residues. The sample was PBMCs. The clonotype comes from a human donor in good health (CMV status not recorded). Some clones in this sample may be carry-over from other donors' samples. The chain has TRBV7-8 and TRBJ1-4; possibly TRBD1 for D (6 bases). In DNA form, the CDR3 reads TGTGCCAGCAGCTTATTTCGGGGGGCGGTTGAAAAACTGTTTTTT. Translated, it gives CASSLFRGAVEKLFF. The whole variable domain, filled in from reference TRBV7-8 and TRBJ1-4, reads GAGVSQSPRYKVAKRGQDVALRCDPISGHVSLFWYQQALGQGPEFLTYFQNEAQLDKSGLPSDRFFAERPEGSVSTLKIQRTQQEDSAVYLCASSLFRGAVEKLFFGSGTQLSVL.